These T cell receptor beta chains were read from a single sample in a study of control samples from healthy donors and cancer patients. Sequenced by immunoSEQ multiplex PCR; TCRdb stores in-frame clones only, minus some. This sample has some 150,000 clones, with about 94% found just once. Sequenced: PBMCs. These receptors came from a man in his sixties with colorectal cancer. The CDR3 runs from the conserved cysteine through the conserved F or W. The order of the fields is CDR3 length, V gene, J gene, D gene, clone size, CDR3 DNA, CDR3 protein. A D gene is named only where the DNA matches it firmly. Clone size is given for some rows only: seen once, a few or many times, or a class if the clone is expanded.

CDR3 length: 17; V gene: TRBV2; J gene: TRBJ1-5; D gene: TRBD1; clone size: NA; CDR3 DNA: TGTGCCAGCAGTGAACGTGCAGGGGGAAGGGTCAATCAGCCCCAGCATTTT; CDR3 protein: CASSERAGGRVNQPQHF
CDR3 length: 14; V gene: TRBV7-2; J gene: TRBJ1-6; D gene: NA; clone size: NA; CDR3 DNA: TGTGCCAGCAGCTTAGAAAATAGACCTTCACCCCTCCACTTT; CDR3 protein: CASSLENRPSPLHF
CDR3 length: 15; V gene: TRBV6-5; J gene: TRBJ1-1; D gene: TRBD1; clone size: NA; CDR3 DNA: TGTGCCAGCAGGCTGGACAGGGGGCCTGGCACTGAAGCTTTCTTT; CDR3 protein: CASRLDRGPGTEAFF
CDR3 length: 10; V gene: TRBV20-1; J gene: TRBJ1-2; D gene: NA; clone size: NA; CDR3 DNA: TGCAGTGCTTACAATAATGGCTACACCTTC; CDR3 protein: CSAYNNGYTF
CDR3 length: 14; V gene: TRBV2; J gene: TRBJ2-2; D gene: NA; clone size: NA; CDR3 DNA: TGTGCCAGCACCACCAGCAGTTACACCGGGGAGCTGTTTTTT; CDR3 protein: CASTTSSYTGELFF
CDR3 length: 14; V gene: TRBV7-8; J gene: TRBJ2-5; D gene: NA; clone size: NA; CDR3 DNA: TGTGCCAGCAGCTCAGGACAGCTACAAGAGACCCAGTACTTC; CDR3 protein: CASSSGQLQETQYF
CDR3 length: 14; V gene: TRBV9; J gene: TRBJ1-2; D gene: NA; clone size: NA; CDR3 DNA: TGTGCCAGCAGCGCAAAGGACGGCTCCTATGGCTACACCTTC; CDR3 protein: CASSAKDGSYGYTF
CDR3 length: 15; V gene: TRBV7-2; J gene: TRBJ1-5; D gene: NA; clone size: NA; CDR3 DNA: TGTGCCAGCAGCTTAGGCGTTTATAGCAATCAGCCCCAGCATTTT; CDR3 protein: CASSLGVYSNQPQHF
CDR3 length: 14; V gene: TRBV7-8; J gene: TRBJ1-5; D gene: NA; clone size: NA; CDR3 DNA: TGTGCCAGCAGCTCCGGGACAATCAATCAGCCCCAGCATTTT; CDR3 protein: CASSSGTINQPQHF
CDR3 length: 13; V gene: TRBV12-3/TRBV12-4; J gene: TRBJ2-3; D gene: NA; clone size: NA; CDR3 DNA: TGTGCCAGCAGTCTGGGGGGATCAGATACGCAGTATTTT; CDR3 protein: CASSLGGSDTQYF
CDR3 length: 14; V gene: TRBV7-9; J gene: TRBJ1-4; D gene: TRBD1; clone size: NA; CDR3 DNA: TGTGCCAGCAGATCAGGGGGCCCTAATGAAAAACTGTTTTTT; CDR3 protein: CASRSGGPNEKLFF
CDR3 length: 15; V gene: TRBV7-7; J gene: TRBJ1-4; D gene: TRBD1; clone size: NA; CDR3 DNA: TGTGCCAGCAGCCAGGGACAGGGGCATAATGAAAAACTGTTTTTT; CDR3 protein: CASSQGQGHNEKLFF
CDR3 length: 12; V gene: TRBV30; J gene: TRBJ2-5; D gene: NA; clone size: once; CDR3 DNA: TGTGCCTGGAGTCGAGCTGCGGAGACCCAGTACTTC; CDR3 protein: CAWSRAAETQYF
CDR3 length: 15; V gene: TRBV18; J gene: TRBJ2-5; D gene: NA; clone size: NA; CDR3 DNA: TGTGCCAGCTCACCACTAATGGCAGGTCAAGAGACCCAGTACTTC; CDR3 protein: CASSPLMAGQETQYF
CDR3 length: 14; V gene: TRBV3-1/TRBV3-2; J gene: TRBJ1-4; D gene: NA; clone size: NA; CDR3 DNA: TGTGCCAGCAGCCAACGGGAAGCTAATGAAAAACTGTTTTTT; CDR3 protein: CASSQREANEKLFF
CDR3 length: 11; V gene: TRBV7-9; J gene: TRBJ2-7; D gene: TRBD1; clone size: NA; CDR3 DNA: TGTGCCAGCAGCTCACAGGGGGCGGGGTACTTC; CDR3 protein: CASSSQGAGYF
CDR3 length: 14; V gene: TRBV7-9; J gene: TRBJ2-1; D gene: TRBD1; clone size: few; CDR3 DNA: TGTGCCAGCAGCTCTTCCCTAACAGGGGATGAGCAGTTCTTC; CDR3 protein: CASSSSLTGDEQFF
CDR3 length: 12; V gene: TRBV6-1; J gene: TRBJ1-2; D gene: NA; clone size: NA; CDR3 DNA: TGTGCCAGCAGTGAAGCGGACTATGGCTACACCTTC; CDR3 protein: CASSEADYGYTF
CDR3 length: 15; V gene: TRBV28; J gene: TRBJ2-2; D gene: NA; clone size: NA; CDR3 DNA: TGTGCCAGCAGTTTTTTTCTAGCGACCACCGGGGAGCTGTTTTTT; CDR3 protein: CASSFFLATTGELFF
CDR3 length: 15; V gene: TRBV7-2; J gene: TRBJ1-5; D gene: TRBD1; clone size: once; CDR3 DNA: TGTGCCAGCAGCCTCGGGACAGGGTCACATCAGCCCCAGCATTTT; CDR3 protein: CASSLGTGSHQPQHF
CDR3 length: 16; V gene: TRBV4-2; J gene: TRBJ2-4; D gene: TRBD2; clone size: NA; CDR3 DNA: TGTGCCAGCAGCCAAGGAGATAGCGGGGGGGCGGGCATTCAGTACTTC; CDR3 protein: CASSQGDSGGAGIQYF
CDR3 length: 15; V gene: TRBV27; J gene: TRBJ2-2; D gene: NA; clone size: NA; CDR3 DNA: TGTGCCAGCAGTTTAGGGCCGTTGGGGACCGGGGAGCTGTTTTTT; CDR3 protein: CASSLGPLGTGELFF
CDR3 length: 14; V gene: TRBV6-5; J gene: TRBJ1-4; D gene: NA; clone size: NA; CDR3 DNA: TGTGCCAGCAGTTACGGGCAGGGTGGCGAAAAACTGTTTTTT; CDR3 protein: CASSYGQGGEKLFF
CDR3 length: 14; V gene: TRBV4-1; J gene: TRBJ2-1; D gene: NA; clone size: NA; CDR3 DNA: TGCGCCAGCAGCCCTCTGCAGAACAACAATGAGCAGTTCTTC; CDR3 protein: CASSPLQNNNEQFF
CDR3 length: 14; V gene: TRBV3-1/TRBV3-2; J gene: TRBJ1-3; D gene: NA; clone size: NA; CDR3 DNA: TGTGCCAGCACCCAACAGGGTTCTGGAAACACCATATATTTT; CDR3 protein: CASTQQGSGNTIYF
CDR3 length: 11; V gene: TRBV10-1; J gene: TRBJ2-3; D gene: NA; clone size: NA; CDR3 DNA: TGCGCCAGCAGCCCGGGAAATACGCAGTATTTT; CDR3 protein: CASSPGNTQYF
CDR3 length: 16; V gene: TRBV9; J gene: TRBJ2-5; D gene: NA; clone size: NA; CDR3 DNA: TGTGCCAGCAGCGTAGAGGTAGGCAGCAAGCAAGAGACCCAGTACTTC; CDR3 protein: CASSVEVGSKQETQYF
CDR3 length: 16; V gene: TRBV7-6; J gene: TRBJ2-3; D gene: NA; clone size: once; CDR3 DNA: TGTGCCAGCAGCTTATGGGCCCCAGGAAGCACAGATACGCAGTATTTT; CDR3 protein: CASSLWAPGSTDTQYF
CDR3 length: 13; V gene: TRBV14; J gene: TRBJ1-1; D gene: NA; clone size: NA; CDR3 DNA: TGTGCCAGCAGCCAACAGACGAACACTGAAGCTTTCTTT; CDR3 protein: CASSQQTNTEAFF
CDR3 length: 14; V gene: TRBV30; J gene: TRBJ2-7; D gene: NA; clone size: NA; CDR3 DNA: TGTGCCTGGACCGACCGGCCCACAACCTACGAGCAGTACTTC; CDR3 protein: CAWTDRPTTYEQYF
CDR3 length: 12; V gene: TRBV6-5; J gene: TRBJ1-1; D gene: NA; clone size: NA; CDR3 DNA: TGTGCCAGCAGCTCTCGGGGCACTGAAGCTTTCTTT; CDR3 protein: CASSSRGTEAFF
CDR3 length: 15; V gene: TRBV10-3; J gene: TRBJ1-5; D gene: NA; clone size: NA; CDR3 DNA: TGTGCCATCAGTGAGTCGAGGGGTTCCAATCAGCCCCAGCATTTT; CDR3 protein: CAISESRGSNQPQHF
CDR3 length: 15; V gene: TRBV5-6; J gene: TRBJ2-3; D gene: NA; clone size: NA; CDR3 DNA: TGTGCCAGCAGGACTTTGAAGAGTAAGGCAGATACGCAGTATTTT; CDR3 protein: CASRTLKSKADTQYF
CDR3 length: 15; V gene: TRBV9; J gene: TRBJ2-1; D gene: TRBD2; clone size: NA; CDR3 DNA: TGTGCCAGCAGCGTAGTAGCGGGGGGCCTCAATGAGCAGTTCTTC; CDR3 protein: CASSVVAGGLNEQFF
CDR3 length: 15; V gene: TRBV27; J gene: TRBJ2-2; D gene: NA; clone size: NA; CDR3 DNA: TGTGCCAGCAGATCCGCCGGGACAACAACCGGGGAGCTGTTTTTT; CDR3 protein: CASRSAGTTTGELFF
CDR3 length: 13; V gene: TRBV3-1/TRBV3-2; J gene: TRBJ2-5; D gene: NA; clone size: once; CDR3 DNA: TGTGCCAGCAGCCAAGTTCCCCACCAGTTTCCGTACTTC; CDR3 protein: CASSQVPHQFPYF
CDR3 length: 13; V gene: TRBV2; J gene: TRBJ1-5; D gene: NA; clone size: NA; CDR3 DNA: TGTGCCAGCAGTGAAAATCCGAGGCAGCCCCAGCATTTT; CDR3 protein: CASSENPRQPQHF
CDR3 length: 13; V gene: TRBV10-3; J gene: TRBJ1-1; D gene: NA; clone size: NA; CDR3 DNA: TGTGCCATCAGTGATTTACAGGGAGTTGAAGCTTTCTTT; CDR3 protein: CAISDLQGVEAFF
CDR3 length: 13; V gene: TRBV19; J gene: TRBJ1-1; D gene: NA; clone size: once; CDR3 DNA: TGTGCCAGCACCCCAGGGCGGAACACTGAAGCTTTCTTT; CDR3 protein: CASTPGRNTEAFF
CDR3 length: 18; V gene: TRBV27; J gene: TRBJ2-1; D gene: TRBD2; clone size: NA; CDR3 DNA: TGTGCCAGCAGTTCCCCGGGACTAGCGGGGTCCCAATACAATGAGCAGTTCTTC; CDR3 protein: CASSSPGLAGSQYNEQFF
CDR3 length: 13; V gene: TRBV18; J gene: TRBJ1-5; D gene: NA; clone size: once; CDR3 DNA: TGTGCCAGCTCCCTACAAGGAAATCAGCCCCAGCATTTT; CDR3 protein: CASSLQGNQPQHF
CDR3 length: 15; V gene: TRBV28; J gene: TRBJ2-5; D gene: TRBD1; clone size: NA; CDR3 DNA: TGTGCCAGCAGTTCGAACAGGGGGCTGCAAGAGACCCAGTACTTC; CDR3 protein: CASSSNRGLQETQYF
CDR3 length: 16; V gene: TRBV13; J gene: TRBJ2-7; D gene: TRBD2; clone size: once; CDR3 DNA: TGTGCCAGCAGCTTAGGAGGCTGGACTAGCACCTACGAGCAGTACTTC; CDR3 protein: CASSLGGWTSTYEQYF
CDR3 length: 13; V gene: TRBV29-1; J gene: TRBJ2-7; D gene: TRBD1; clone size: NA; CDR3 DNA: TGCAGCGTTGCGGACAGGAGAGAGTTGAGGCAGTACTTC; CDR3 protein: CSVADRRELRQYF
CDR3 length: 17; V gene: TRBV27; J gene: TRBJ2-1; D gene: TRBD1; clone size: NA; CDR3 DNA: TGTGCCAGCAGTTTATACTCCCGACAGGGCTTCTACAATGAGCAGTTCTTC; CDR3 protein: CASSLYSRQGFYNEQFF
CDR3 length: 14; V gene: TRBV9; J gene: TRBJ1-6; D gene: NA; clone size: NA; CDR3 DNA: TGTGCCAGCAGCGTGGGTCCCGGCGGTTCACCCCTCCACTTT; CDR3 protein: CASSVGPGGSPLHF
CDR3 length: 11; V gene: TRBV11-2; J gene: TRBJ2-5; D gene: NA; clone size: NA; CDR3 DNA: TGTGCCAGCAGCCCTCAAGAGACCCAGTACTTC; CDR3 protein: CASSPQETQYF
CDR3 length: 14; V gene: TRBV29-1; J gene: TRBJ1-3; D gene: TRBD1; clone size: NA; CDR3 DNA: TGCAGCGCAACAGGGGAGGACTCTGGAAACACCATATATTTT; CDR3 protein: CSATGEDSGNTIYF
CDR3 length: 13; V gene: TRBV7-8; J gene: TRBJ2-7; D gene: TRBD2; clone size: NA; CDR3 DNA: TGTGCCAGTACTAGCGGGGGGTCCTACGAGCAGTACTTC; CDR3 protein: CASTSGGSYEQYF
CDR3 length: 16; V gene: TRBV18; J gene: TRBJ2-7; D gene: NA; clone size: once; CDR3 DNA: TGTGCCAGCTCACCAACTCCCTTTAGCAGCTCCTACGAGCAGTACTTC; CDR3 protein: CASSPTPFSSSYEQYF